This record concerns one TCR beta chain sequence. What it recognizes is unknown. The sample is drawn from a study of persistence of HIV-infected CD4 T cells. Overall study findings and caveats: TCR oligoclonality correlated with proviral oligoclonality in the same sorted populations. Degenerate expanded CDR3beta sequences were enriched among CMV- and Gag-responding cells.

The libraries were made with immunoSEQ version 4 in survey mode. Some clones are missing from TCRdb's copy, which holds only in-frame ones; the method was immunoSEQ multiplex PCR. The table has around 35,000 clones, approximately 88% seen once. The V and J ends lost 6 bases and 2 bases respectively, with 11 bases between them. The CDR3 length is 14 residues. Looked up from germline, CDR1 is KGHSH and CDR2 is LQKENI. Cells were stimulated nonspecifically with anti-CD3/anti-CD28 magnetic beads. Sorting of responding CD4+ T cells relied on upregulated CD40 ligand together with CD69. Donors had undetectable plasma HIV-1 RNA, under 50 copies/mL, for 4+ years.

This chain connects TRBV18 to TRBJ1-5; possible D gene TRBD1, 5 bases. This specimen was CD4+ T cells sorted from PBMCs after approximately 19-hour stimulation, taken from a patient who received antiretroviral therapy. The receptor was derived from an adult man with HIV who was CMV-seropositive. In DNA form, the CDR3 reads TGTGCCAGCTCCGGGGCGGGGGGCAATCAGCCCCAGCATTTT. Translation gives CASSGAGGNQPQHF.